These 30 T cell receptor beta chains came from one sample sequenced in a study of radiotherapy plus CTLA-4 blockade in lung cancer. Sequenced by immunoSEQ multiplex PCR; TCRdb stores in-frame clones only, minus some. Altogether some 80,000 clones are present, about 78% being singletons, with the ten largest covering over 20%. The material was peripheral blood, obtained from a patient treated with radiotherapy plus ipilimumab. The receptor set was obtained from a human donor with non-small cell lung cancer whose response to radiotherapy plus ipilimumab could not be evaluated. Some clones in this sample may be carry-over from other donors' samples.

The V gene is TRBV28, the J gene TRBJ2-6, with D possibly being TRBD1 (5 bases). Germline lookup yields CDR1 MDHEN and CDR2 SYDVKM. Trimming took off 7 bases at V and 3 bases at J, with 25 bases between the two ends. The CDR3 contains 19 residues. The CDR3 region has the DNA TGTGCCAGCACCTCCCAAAGAGGCAGGGTTCGTTTTGGGGCCAACGTCCTGACTTTC. Residues: CASTSQRGRVRFGANVLTF.

V gene TRBV28 combines with J gene TRBJ2-2; 7 bases line up with TRBD1. This CDR3 has 14 amino acids. The J segment lost 5 bases and the V segment lost 5 bases, leaving 5 bases of the junction unmatched. Germline-derived CDR1 and CDR2 are MDHEN and SYDVKM. CDR3 coding DNA: TGTGCCAGCAGTGTTCCAGGGGGTACCGGGGAGCTGTTTTTT. Protein product: CASSVPGGTGELFF.

The chain recombines TRBV28 with TRBJ2-5, with D tentatively TRBD1 (5 bases). The CDR3 covers 14 residues. CDR1 is MDHEN, CDR2 SYDVKM, per germline. Trimming stripped 6 bases from V and 7 bases from J, with 18 bases between. The CDR3 sequence is CASSLPVSRGTQYF. The CDR3 bases are TGTGCCAGCAGCTTACCTGTCTCTAGGGGGACCCAGTACTTC.

This sequence joins TRBV19 and TRBJ2-7; 8 bases map to TRBD1. This CDR3 comprises 16 residues. J lost 2 bases, V lost 4 bases, and 10 bases had no gene match. CDR1 is LNHDA, CDR2 SQIVND, per germline (reference sequence). CDR3 region: CASSTKTGAQPYEQYF. The CDR3, as DNA: TGTGCCAGTAGTACCAAGACAGGGGCCCAGCCCTACGAGCAGTACTTC.

The chain carries TRBV5-1 and TRBJ2-3, with 7 bases that match TRBD1. Germline V lookup: CDR1 SGHRS, CDR2 YFSETQ. Germline trimming cut 4 bases from V and 3 bases from J; bases unmatched to any gene: 8. The CDR3 covers 15 residues. CDR3 loop: CASSPRQGGTDTQYF. CDR3 DNA: TGCGCCAGCAGCCCCCGACAGGGTGGTACAGATACGCAGTATTTT.

The chain is built from TRBV9 and TRBJ2-3; TRBD2 aligns across 8 bases. CDR3 length: 16 residues. J gave up 8 bases and V 0 bases, and 11 bases lay outside the gene matches. Germline loops: CDR1 SGDLS, CDR2 YYNGEE. CDR3 sequence reads: CASSVEAGALARTQYF. The DNA for the CDR3 is TGTGCCAGCAGCGTAGAAGCGGGGGCCCTCGCCCGTACGCAGTATTTT.

The rearrangement links TRBV6-5 to TRBJ1-1, with TRBD1 matching over 7 bases. Germline V gives CDR1 MNHEY, CDR2 SVGAGI. The CDR3 has 14 amino acids. Trimming cost V 2 bases and J 5 bases; bases outside gene matches: 5. The CDR3 region has the DNA TGTGCCAGCAGTTACCTGACAGGGTCAACTGAAGCTTTCTTT. It encodes CASSYLTGSTEAFF.

The chain's CDR3 is CASSPSTEVKYF. Here the CDR3 DNA reads TGTGCCAGCAGTCCTTCGACAGAAGTAAAGTACTTC. This chain connects TRBV2 to TRBJ2-5, with D tentatively TRBD1 (5 bases). Trimming left V 5 bases short and J 12 bases short, with 16 bases between. The CDR3 is 12 amino acids. Germline loops: CDR1 SNHLY, CDR2 FYNNEI.

This chain uses TRBV27 with TRBJ1-1, with D possibly being TRBD1 (6 bases). CDR3 length equals 14 residues. CDR1 is MNHEY, CDR2 SMNVEV, per germline (reference sequence). Between the trimmed V and J ends, which lost 2 bases and 5 bases, there was a span of 12 bases. The CDR3 sequence: CASSLQGLGTEAFF. The CDR3 DNA is TGTGCCAGCAGTTTACAGGGGCTGGGAACTGAAGCTTTCTTT.

The gene calls are TRBV25-1 and TRBJ1-3; 9 positions match TRBD1. The CDR3 loop spans 16 amino acids. CDR1 and CDR2 from the germline V gene are MGHDK and SYGVNS. J was trimmed by 5 bases and V by 1 base; bases with no gene match: 6. The CDR3 is CASSESPGTGRNTIYF. In nucleotides, the CDR3 is TGTGCCAGCAGTGAATCGCCCGGGACAGGGCGAAACACCATATATTTT. The full variable domain, rest sourced from reference TRBV25-1 and TRBJ1-3, is EADIYQTPRYLVIGTGKKITLECSQTMGHDKMYWYQQDPGMELHLIHYSYGVNSTEKGDLSSESTVSRIRTEHFPLTLESARPSHTSQYLCASSESPGTGRNTIYFGEGSWLTVV.

The genes are TRBV28 and TRBJ1-2; D remains unclear. The germline gives CDR1 MDHEN, CDR2 SYDVKM. V lost 5 bases to trimming and J lost 2 bases, with 15 bases between them. The CDR3 is made up of 15 amino acids. The CDR3, as DNA: TGTGCCAGCAGTCCCCCCGGGGAAGGCAACTATGGCTACACCTTC. Its translation: CASSPPGEGNYGYTF.

The chain uses TRBV18 and TRBJ1-1; D might be TRBD1 (6 bases). Germline V gene sequence: CDR1 KGHSH, CDR2 LQKENI. There are 15 residues in the CDR3. V shed 3 bases and J shed 1 base, with 12 bases lying between them. The DNA of the CDR3 is TGTGCCAGCTCACCGACAGGATCGGGGAACACTGAAGCTTTCTTT. Protein: CASSPTGSGNTEAFF.

This chain links TRBV5-4 with TRBJ2-7, with 8 bases that match TRBD2. Germline CDR1 and CDR2: SGHNT and YYREEE (reference sequence). The trim removed 4 bases at V and 5 bases at J, leaving 5 bases unmatched. The CDR3 length is 13 residues. The CDR3 coding sequence is TGTGCCAGCAGCCTTGCGGGGGGAGACGAGCAGTACTTC. This translates into CASSLAGGDEQYF.

The V call is TRBV7-9, the J call TRBJ1-5; D remains ambiguous. Germline assignment: CDR1 SEHNR and CDR2 FQNEAQ (reference sequence). V lost 4 bases and J lost 0, with 16 bases in between. The CDR3 is made up of 17 amino acids. The CDR3 loop reads CASSSGRSGYSNQPQHF. The CDR3 nucleotides are TGTGCCAGCAGCTCGGGTAGAAGCGGTTATAGCAATCAGCCCCAGCATTTT. The variable domain in full, completed from reference TRBV7-9 and TRBJ1-5, reads DTGVSQNPRHKITKRGQNVTFRCDPISEHNRLYWYRQTLGQGPEFLTYFQNEAQLEKSRLLSDRFSAERPKGSFSTLEIQRTEQGDSAMYLCASSSGRSGYSNQPQHFGDGTRLSIL.

This chain connects TRBV5-1 to TRBJ2-1; TRBD2 aligns across 11 bases. Looked up from germline, CDR1 is SGHRS and CDR2 is YFSETQ. J gave up 7 bases and V 0 bases, and 9 bases lay outside the gene matches. The CDR3 runs 17 residues. CDR3 region: CASSLGLAGGPGNEQFF. The CDR3 DNA follows: TGCGCCAGCAGCTTGGGGTTAGCGGGGGGGCCGGGGAATGAGCAGTTCTTC.

The gene calls are TRBV7-9 and TRBJ1-2; TRBD1 matches at 10 bases. Losses at the gene ends were 5 bases for V and 7 bases for J; bases not matched to a gene: 10. CDR3 length: 15 residues. CDR1 SEHNR and CDR2 FQNEAQ come from the germline V gene (reference sequence). The CDR3 bases are TGTGCCAGCAGCAATAAAGGGACAGGGGAATTTGGCTACACCTTC. This translates into CASSNKGTGEFGYTF.

This chain joins TRBV6-1 and TRBJ2-7, with D maybe TRBD2 (5 bases). The CDR3 contains 14 residues. Trimming cost V 3 bases and J 7 bases, with 16 bases left between them. Germline CDR1 and CDR2: MNHNS and SASEGT. CDR3 in DNA: TGTGCCAGCAGTGACGGTAGGGAGAACTGGGAGCAGTACTTC. It codes for CASSDGRENWEQYF.

The CDR3 loop is CASSPRGGAQNTEAFF. The CDR3 region has the DNA TGTGCCAGTAGTCCGCGGGGCGGGGCGCAGAACACTGAAGCTTTCTTT. The chain combines TRBV19 with TRBJ1-1; the D gene is possibly TRBD1 (5 bases). Germline V gene lookup returns CDR1 LNHDA and CDR2 SQIVND (reference sequence). The CDR3 totals 16 residues. V gave up 5 bases and J gave up 1 base, with 17 bases separating them.

The V and J genes are TRBV10-3 and TRBJ2-5; 10 nucleotides line up with TRBD1. With V trimmed by 4 bases and J by 4 bases, 6 bases remained unmatched. CDR1 is ENHRY and CDR2 is SYGVKD in the germline V gene. The CDR3 is made up of 15 amino acids. The CDR3 nucleotides are TGTGCCATCAGTGCGGACAGGGGGGCAGCAGAGACCCAGTACTTC. This sequence encodes CAISADRGAAETQYF.

The chain combines TRBV5-1 with TRBJ2-5, with 12 bases that match TRBD2. V shed 4 bases, J shed 4 bases, and the junction held 8 bases outside the gene matches. The CDR3 runs to 16 residues. Germline loops: CDR1 SGHRS, CDR2 YFSETQ. The CDR3 bases are TGCGCCAGCAGCCCACTGGGACTAGCGGGCGGAGAGACCCAGTACTTC. It translates to CASSPLGLAGGETQYF.

This chain joins TRBV30 and TRBJ1-5, with 8 bases fitting TRBD1. Per germline, CDR1 GTSNPN and CDR2 SVGIG (reference sequence). The CDR3 contains 16 residues. With 4 bases clipped from V and 4 bases from J, the junction kept 12 bases outside the gene matches. CDR3: CAWMNRGGNINQPQHF. The CDR3 DNA is TGTGCCTGGATGAACAGGGGGGGGAATATTAATCAGCCCCAGCATTTT.

A few counts support this clone. The chain carries TRBV6-6 and TRBJ1-1, with 8 bases lining up with TRBD1. This CDR3 has 13 residues. V was clipped by 10 bases and J by 5 bases; unmatched bases: 9. CDR1 is MNHNY and CDR2 is SVGAGI in the germline V gene (reference sequence). The CDR3 protein is CAIAGQGRTEAFF. In nucleotides, the CDR3 is TGTGCCATCGCAGGACAGGGCAGGACTGAAGCTTTCTTT.

The V gene is TRBV7-9, the J gene TRBJ1-1, with D unclear. CDR3 length equals 13 residues. Germline-derived CDR1 and CDR2 are SEHNR and FQNEAQ (reference sequence). V lost 2 bases and J 6 bases, leaving 10 bases between the germline ends. This CDR3 reads CASSLTTRAEAFF. In nucleotides, the CDR3 is TGTGCCAGCAGCTTAACCACCCGGGCTGAAGCTTTCTTT.

V and J are TRBV15 and TRBJ1-1; 7 bases match TRBD1. Germline values: CDR1 LNHNV, CDR2 YYDKDF (reference sequence). The CDR3 has 15 amino acids. Trimming removed 0 bases from V and 5 bases from J; junction bases left unmatched: 6. The chain's CDR3 is CATSRESTGRTEAFF. CDR3 bases: TGTGCCACCAGCAGAGAATCGACAGGGAGGACTGAAGCTTTCTTT.

The V gene is TRBV4-2, the J gene TRBJ2-7, with TRBD2 matching 13 bases. This CDR3 has 18 residues. The V and J ends lost 3 bases and 0 bases, in that order; junction bases with no gene match: 8. Germline V lookup: CDR1 LGHNA, CDR2 YNFKEQ. CDR3 coding DNA: TGTGCCAGCAGCCAGGTTTTACGGACTAGCGGGAGCTCCTACGAGCAGTACTTC. Translated: CASSQVLRTSGSSYEQYF.

The genes are TRBV7-2 and TRBJ2-7; D gene unclear. The germline V gene encodes CDR1 SGHTA and CDR2 FQGNSA. The CDR3 has 14 residues. The V end lost 2 bases, the J end lost 0 bases, and 8 bases lay between the germline ends. CDR3 sequence: CASSLQRSSYEQYF. CDR3 DNA sequence: TGTGCCAGCAGCTTACAAAGGAGCTCCTACGAGCAGTACTTC.

J is TRBJ2-5 and V is TRBV5-5, with D possibly matching TRBD2 (5 bases). The V gene's germline CDR1 is SGHKS and CDR2 YYEKEE (reference sequence). Trimming removed 7 bases from V and 0 bases from J, with 7 bases in between. This CDR3 contains 12 residues. The CDR3 loop is CASRRNQETQYF. CDR3 bases: TGTGCCAGCCGGAGGAACCAAGAGACCCAGTACTTC. The full variable domain, its missing parts supplied by reference TRBV5-5 and TRBJ2-5, is DAGVTQSPTHLIKTRGQQVTLRCSPISGHKSVSWYQQVLGQGPQFIFQYYEKEERGRGNFPDRFSARQFPNYSSELNVNALLLGDSALYLCASRRNQETQYFGPGTRLLVL.

V gene TRBV6-5 combines with J gene TRBJ1-1, with D possibly being TRBD1 (5 bases). CDR3 length: 13 amino acids. Germline CDR1 is MNHEY and CDR2 is SVGAGI. V dropped 2 bases and J dropped 8 bases, with 12 bases sitting between them. For the CDR3, the DNA is TGTGCCAGCAGTTACGATAGGGGTTTGGAAGCTTTCTTT. This encodes CASSYDRGLEAFF.

The V call is TRBV10-3, the J call TRBJ1-6; D gene unclear. The V and J ends lost 2 bases and 5 bases respectively, with 19 bases between them. The CDR3 contains 18 residues. CDR1 is ENHRY and CDR2 is SYGVKD in the germline V gene. CDR3 coding DNA: TGTGCCATCAGTGAGCCAAAAAACCCTACAGTGGATAATTCACCCCTCCACTTT. This encodes CAISEPKNPTVDNSPLHF.

V is TRBV5-4 and J is TRBJ1-1; 8 bases line up with TRBD1. The CDR3 length is 15 residues. Germline values: CDR1 SGHNT, CDR2 YYREEE (reference sequence). V trimming: 3 bases; J trimming: 6 bases; junction bases outside the gene matches: 10. CDR3 in DNA: TGTGCCAGCAGCTCCCTGGGCAAGGGACAGGCTGAAGCTTTCTTT. Its translation is CASSSLGKGQAEAFF.